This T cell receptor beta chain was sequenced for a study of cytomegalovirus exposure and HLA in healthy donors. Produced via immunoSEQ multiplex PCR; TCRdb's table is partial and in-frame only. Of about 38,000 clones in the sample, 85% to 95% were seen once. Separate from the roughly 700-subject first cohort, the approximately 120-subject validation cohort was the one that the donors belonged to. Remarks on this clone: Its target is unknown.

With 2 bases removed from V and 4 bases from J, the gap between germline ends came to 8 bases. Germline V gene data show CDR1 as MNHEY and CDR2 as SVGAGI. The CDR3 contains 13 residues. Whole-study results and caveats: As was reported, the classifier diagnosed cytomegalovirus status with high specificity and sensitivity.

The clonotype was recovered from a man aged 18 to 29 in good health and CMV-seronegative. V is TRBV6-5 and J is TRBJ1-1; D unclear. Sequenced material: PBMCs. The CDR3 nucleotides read TGTGCCAGCAGTTACAGCCTTATCACTGAAGCTTTCTTT. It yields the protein CASSYSLITEAFF.